This is a list of T cell receptor beta chains from one sample in a study of blood T cell repertoires in COVID-19. Clones were sequenced by immunoSEQ multiplex PCR, and TCRdb holds only the in-frame ones, with some missing. The repertoire has approximately 120,000 clones, over 80% of them found once; the top ten carry approximately 20%. Input material: PBMCs or T cells enriched from blood (not recorded which). The receptors shown here come from a man younger than 40 who had recovered from COVID-19. Each CDR3 is given with its conserved first and last residue. Each record gives: V gene, CDR3 length, clone size, D gene, J gene, CDR3 protein, CDR3 DNA. A D gene is named only where the DNA matches it firmly. Only part of the rows carry a size: once, few, many, or a class if the clone is expanded.

>TRBV10-1|13|-|-|TRBJ1-1
CASSQGMNTEAFF
TGCGCCAGCAGTCAGGGAATGAACACTGAAGCTTTCTTT
>TRBV7-9|13|-|-|TRBJ2-1
CASSSLIRDEQFF
TGTGCCAGCAGCTCCCTCATAAGAGATGAGCAGTTCTTC
>TRBV12-5|14|-|-|TRBJ1-3
CASGLVGGGNTIYF
TGTGCTAGTGGTTTGGTTGGCGGGGGAAACACCATATATTTT
>TRBV15|13|-|-|TRBJ1-1
CATSGTGNTEAFF
TGTGCCACCAGCGGAACAGGGAACACTGAAGCTTTCTTT
>TRBV20-1|15|-|TRBD1|TRBJ1-6
CSASMGGTGKSPLHF
TGCAGTGCTAGTATGGGGGGGACAGGGAAATCACCCCTCCACTTT
>TRBV9|13|many|-|TRBJ1-1
CASSSTDPVLLVF
TGTGCCAGCAGCTCTACAGACCCCGTGTTGCTCGTCTTT
>TRBV2|14|-|-|TRBJ2-2
CASTDRRGTGELFF
TGTGCCAGCACGGATCGCCGGGGCACCGGGGAGCTGTTTTTT
>TRBV6-6|15|few|-|TRBJ2-3
CASSYGGQNTDTQYF
TGTGCCAGCAGCTACGGCGGACAGAACACAGATACGCAGTATTTT
>TRBV25-1|16|-|-|TRBJ2-3
CASSRSSALGTDTQYF
TGTGCCAGCAGTCGTTCTAGCGCCCTGGGGACAGATACGCAGTATTTT
>TRBV7-8|15|few|-|TRBJ1-2
CASSQDRPGRDGYTF
TGTGCCAGCAGCCAAGACAGACCGGGCAGGGATGGCTACACCTTC
>TRBV6-5|13|few|-|TRBJ1-2
CASSPWGGQGYTF
TGTGCCAGCAGTCCCTGGGGGGGGCAAGGCTACACCTTC
>TRBV3-1/TRBV3-2|19|-|-|TRBJ2-2
CASSLRPPLGQQPTGELFF
TGTGCCAGCAGCCTCAGACCCCCCCTAGGACAGCAACCCACCGGGGAGCTGTTTTTT
>TRBV2|12|once|-|TRBJ1-4
CASNREGEKLFF
TGTGCCAGCAACAGGGAGGGTGAAAAACTGTTTTTT
>TRBV7-8|15|-|TRBD1|TRBJ2-5
CASSQGASAQETQYF
TGTGCCAGCAGCCAGGGGGCTAGCGCCCAAGAGACCCAGTACTTC
>TRBV5-4|14|-|-|TRBJ2-1
CASSLIGSDDEQFF
TGTGCCAGCAGCTTAATCGGGAGTGATGATGAGCAGTTCTTC
>TRBV9|15|-|-|TRBJ2-6
CASSVASSGANVLTF
TGTGCCAGCAGCGTAGCTAGTAGTGGGGCCAACGTCCTGACTTTC
>TRBV27|19|-|TRBD2|TRBJ2-1
CASSSQGLAGARESYEQFF
TGTGCCAGCAGTTCCCAGGGACTAGCGGGAGCCCGAGAGTCCTATGAGCAGTTCTTC
>TRBV15|15|-|-|TRBJ2-1
CATSRDRTQYNEQFF
TGTGCCACCAGCAGAGATCGGACACAATACAATGAGCAGTTCTTC
>TRBV15|13|-|-|TRBJ1-5
CATSRDPNQPQHF
TGTGCCACCAGCAGAGATCCGAATCAGCCCCAGCATTTT
>TRBV24-1|14|once|TRBD2|TRBJ2-1
CATSRAGGQDEQFF
TGTGCCACCAGTAGGGCGGGAGGGCAGGATGAGCAGTTCTTC
>TRBV19|18|once|-|TRBJ2-6
CASTTVAGALSGADVLTF
TGTGCCAGTACCACCGTGGCAGGGGCCCTCTCTGGGGCCGACGTCCTGACTTTC
>TRBV11-2|14|once|-|TRBJ1-6
CASSPGFFNSPLHF
TGTGCCAGCAGCCCCGGGTTTTTTAATTCACCCCTCCACTTT
>TRBV11-2|14|-|TRBD2|TRBJ2-5
CASSPSGGQETQYF
TGTGCCAGCAGCCCCAGCGGGGGTCAAGAGACCCAGTACTTC
>TRBV3-1/TRBV3-2|16|-|TRBD2|TRBJ2-1
CASSQGGTSGSNEQFF
TGTGCCAGCAGCCAAGGCGGGACTAGCGGGAGCAATGAGCAGTTCTTC
>TRBV6-5|16|-|TRBD2|TRBJ2-7
CASSYSSTGGPYEQYF
TGTGCCAGCAGTTACTCGTCGACGGGAGGGCCCTACGAGCAGTACTTC